The entry below gives a single TCR beta chain sequence along with its context. V lost 5 bases and J lost 3, with 11 bases in between. This CDR3 region has 13 residues. The V gene's germline CDR1 is SGHDT and CDR2 YYEEEE. Repertoires were generated with immunoSEQ multiplex PCR, while TCRdb's copy carries only in-frame clones and drops some. This table has about 38,000 clones, 70% to 90% appearing once. The record originates from a study of T cell changes during pregnancy in multiple sclerosis. This sequence joins TRBV5-6 and TRBJ2-5, with D maybe TRBD2 (6 bases). The specimen comprised CD4+ T cells from peripheral blood mononuclear cells, sampled before pregnancy. The sequence derives from a female donor with multiple sclerosis, enrolled in a pregnancy study. The CDR3 region is CASSYGTEETQYF. Here the CDR3 DNA reads TGTGCCAGCAGTTACGGGACTGAAGAGACCCAGTACTTC.